Following are 20 T cell receptor beta chains from one sample sequenced in a study of cytomegalovirus exposure and HLA in healthy donors. PCR involved 60 Vbeta and 13 Jbeta primers. Data came from immunoSEQ multiplex PCR; TCRdb stores just in-frame clones and leaves some out. This table has over 110,000 clones, around three quarters appearing once. The specimen sequenced was PBMCs. The receptors come from a woman aged 40 to 50 in good health and CMV-seropositive.

CDR3 in DNA: TGTGCCAGCAGTCAGGGGCAAGGAGATACGCAGTATTTT. Amino acids: CASSQGQGDTQYF. The gene calls are TRBV2 and TRBJ2-3, with D maybe TRBD1 (6 bases). Germline values: CDR1 SNHLY, CDR2 FYNNEI. With 5 bases removed from V and 5 bases from J, the gap between germline ends came to 11 bases. The CDR3 spans 13 residues.

The V call is TRBV7-2, the J call TRBJ2-7; D possibly corresponds to TRBD2 (6 bases). V lost 6 bases and J lost 3, with 18 bases in between. CDR3 length equals 15 residues. Germline V gene sequence: CDR1 SGHTA, CDR2 FQGNSA. The CDR3, as DNA: TGTGCCAGCAGGGGAGGACTTTTCTCCTTCTACGAGCAGTACTTC. This translates into CASRGGLFSFYEQYF. Supplemented by reference TRBV7-2 and TRBJ2-7, the full variable domain reads GAGVSQSPSNKVTEKGKDVELRCDPISGHTALYWYRQSLGQGLEFLIYFQGNSAPDKSGLPSDRFSAERTGGSVSTLTIQRTQQEDSAVYLCASRGGLFSFYEQYFGPGTRLTVT.

The J gene is TRBJ2-5, the V gene TRBV5-4; TRBD2 matches at 11 bases. V was clipped by 5 bases and J by 1 base; unmatched bases: 10. Per germline, CDR1 SGHNT and CDR2 YYREEE (reference sequence). There are 17 residues in the CDR3. The CDR3, as DNA: TGTGCCAGCAGTTTGCCACTAGCGGGAGACCCCCAAGAGACCCAGTACTTC. It yields the protein CASSLPLAGDPQETQYF.

This chain connects TRBV6-5 to TRBJ2-2; 13 nucleotides align to TRBD2. The CDR3 is 15 residues long. The V gene's germline CDR1 is MNHEY and CDR2 SVGAGI. Losses at the gene ends were 5 bases for V and 3 bases for J; bases not matched to a gene: 0. DNA for the CDR3: TGTGCCAGCAGTGGGACTAGCGGGGACACCGGGGAGCTGTTTTTT. It codes for CASSGTSGDTGELFF.

The chain links TRBV29-1 to TRBJ2-3, with 9 bases that match TRBD2. The CDR3 totals 14 residues. J gave up 1 base and V 3 bases, and 2 bases lay outside the gene matches. Germline values: CDR1 SQVTM, CDR2 ANQGSEA. The CDR3 reads CSVEGGRGTDTQYF. The CDR3 nucleotides read TGCAGCGTTGAGGGCGGGAGGGGCACAGATACGCAGTATTTT.

This rearrangement joins TRBV5-1 to TRBJ2-2, with a possible D match to TRBD1 (5 bases). The CDR3 is 16 residues long. V lost 0 bases and J lost 3, with 12 bases in between. From germline, CDR1 is SGHRS and CDR2 YFSETQ. The CDR3 loop is CASSLVSGAHTGELFF. The CDR3, as DNA: TGCGCCAGCAGCTTGGTGTCTGGGGCGCACACCGGGGAGCTGTTTTTT.

This clone was seen only once. The V call is TRBV5-6, the J call TRBJ1-1; 10 nucleotides match TRBD1. Germline lookup yields CDR1 SGHDT and CDR2 YYEEEE. This CDR3 contains 18 residues. Trimming cost V 1 base and J 4 bases; bases outside gene matches: 13. CDR3 nucleotide sequence: TGTGCCAGCAGCTTGCGGAGGGGACAGGGGAGGATCGGCACTGAAGCTTTCTTT. Residues: CASSLRRGQGRIGTEAFF.

V is TRBV11-2 and J is TRBJ1-2, with 8 bases aligning to TRBD1. This CDR3 is 14 amino acids long. From germline, CDR1 is SGHAT and CDR2 FQNNGV. V was pared by 6 bases and J by 4 bases, with 7 bases of the junction left unmatched. The CDR3 DNA reads TGTGCCAGCAGGACGCAGGGGGCAGGCTATGGCTACACCTTC. Its translation is CASRTQGAGYGYTF. Full variable domain (missing parts from reference TRBV11-2 and TRBJ1-2): EAGVAQSPRYKIIEKRQSVAFWCNPISGHATLYWYQQILGQGPKLLIQFQNNGVVDDSQLPKDRFSAERLKGVDSTLKIQPAKLEDSAVYLCASRTQGAGYGYTFGSGTRLTVV.

The chain combines TRBV4-1 with TRBJ2-4, with TRBD2 as a possible D gene (6 bases). Germline CDR1 is MGHRA and CDR2 is YSYEKL. Trimming removed 0 bases at V and 4 bases at J, with 7 bases between. The length of the CDR3 is 14 residues. The CDR3 DNA sequence: TGCGCCAGCAGCCAAGAAGGAGGGAAAAACATTCAGTACTTC. Translating gives CASSQEGGKNIQYF.

The CDR3 is CASSRDNYNEQFF. The CDR3, as DNA: TGTGCCAGCAGCAGAGACAATTACAATGAGCAGTTCTTC. V usage is TRBV7-2 and J usage is TRBJ2-1; D remains ambiguous. This CDR3 comprises 13 residues. V was clipped by 5 bases and J by 4 bases, with 9 bases between them. The germline gives CDR1 SGHTA, CDR2 FQGNSA.

The genes are TRBV4-3 and TRBJ2-2, with 8 bases identical to TRBD1. The germline CDR1 and CDR2 sequences are LGHNA and YSLEER. The trim removed 0 bases at V and 3 bases at J, leaving 0 bases unmatched. The CDR3 runs 15 residues. CDR3 sequence reads: CASSQEDRDTGELFF. The CDR3 nucleotides are TGCGCCAGCAGCCAAGAGGACAGGGACACCGGGGAGCTGTTTTTT.

This sequence joins TRBV5-1 and TRBJ2-5; D is possibly TRBD1 (7 bases). Germline lookup yields CDR1 SGHRS and CDR2 YFSETQ. The CDR3 covers 16 residues. Trimming removed 0 bases from V and 5 bases from J, with 17 bases in between. CDR3 bases: TGCGCCAGCAGCTTGGGGTTGGACTCAGGGGGGGAGACCCAGTACTTC. It translates to CASSLGLDSGGETQYF.

The rearrangement joins TRBV5-1 to TRBJ2-2; 11 positions match TRBD2. J was trimmed by 6 bases and V by 7 bases; bases with no gene match: 8. CDR1 is SGHRS and CDR2 is YFSETQ in the germline V gene. The CDR3 extends over 15 amino acids. The CDR3 sequence is CASGVTSGIAGELFF. In nucleotides, the CDR3 is TGCGCCAGCGGGGTGACTAGCGGGATCGCCGGGGAGCTGTTTTTT.

The CDR3 region has the DNA TGTGCCAGCAGCTTAACCCCACAGGGCTACGAGCAGTACTTC. Protein: CASSLTPQGYEQYF. The gene calls are TRBV7-8 and TRBJ2-7, with a tentative D call TRBD1 (6 bases). This CDR3 contains 14 residues. Per germline, CDR1 SGHVS and CDR2 FQNEAQ. V lost 2 bases and J lost 3, with 11 bases in between.

V is TRBV10-3 and J is TRBJ2-7; maybe TRBD2 (6 bases). The CDR3 is made up of 15 amino acids. CDR1 is ENHRY and CDR2 is SYGVKD in the germline V gene. V was pared by 0 bases and J by 0 bases, with 9 bases between. CDR3 in DNA: TGTGCCATCAGTGAGTCGGGGGGTAGCTCCTACGAGCAGTACTTC. It encodes CAISESGGSSYEQYF.

The chain employs TRBV19 and TRBJ2-1, with 8 bases identical to TRBD1. The germline CDR1 and CDR2 sequences are LNHDA and SQIVND (reference sequence). Trimming at V came to 4 bases and at J to 0 bases, leaving 11 bases not matched to a gene. This CDR3 is 18 amino acids long. The CDR3 DNA follows: TGTGCCAGTAGTAGTCAGGGGGCGAAGACCCTCTCCTACAATGAGCAGTTCTTC. Its translation is CASSSQGAKTLSYNEQFF.

The chain carries TRBV2 and TRBJ1-3, with 12 bases fitting TRBD1. The CDR3 has 16 amino acids. The germline V gene has CDR1 SNHLY and CDR2 FYNNEI. Trimming at V came to 5 bases and at J to 4 bases, leaving 6 bases not matched to a gene. CDR3 region: CASSPGQGAQGNTIYF. The CDR3 DNA follows: TGTGCCAGCAGTCCGGGACAGGGGGCGCAAGGAAACACCATATATTTT. Together with reference TRBV2 and TRBJ1-3, the CDR3 gives the full variable domain: EPEVTQTPSHQVTQMGQEVILRCVPISNHLYFYWYRQILGQKVEFLVSFYNNEISEKSEIFDDQFSVERPDGSNFTLKIRSTKLEDSAMYFCASSPGQGAQGNTIYFGEGSWLTVV.

V gene TRBV18 combines with J gene TRBJ2-1; D call uncertain. Germline CDR1 reads KGHSH; CDR2 reads LQKENI. V lost 0 bases to trimming and J lost 5 bases, with 11 bases between them. The CDR3 is 15 amino acids. The CDR3 spells CASSPPSAGDNEQFF. The CDR3 region has the DNA TGTGCCAGCTCACCACCGTCCGCAGGTGACAATGAGCAGTTCTTC.

Here the CDR3 DNA reads TGTGCCAGCAGCGCGGGATTGGATAGCAATCAGCCCCAGCATTTT. Translation: CASSAGLDSNQPQHF. V is TRBV5-5 and J is TRBJ1-5; no definite D call. V was pared by 4 bases and J by 0 bases, with 11 bases between. The CDR3 has 15 residues. Germline V gene lookup returns CDR1 SGHKS and CDR2 YYEKEE (reference sequence).

The genes are TRBV15 and TRBJ2-1; TRBD2 matches 13 bases. The CDR3 covers 16 residues. Germline CDR1 reads LNHNV; CDR2 reads YYDKDF (reference sequence). After removal of 7 bases from V and 9 bases from J, the junction contained 12 bases not matched to a gene. Written as DNA, the CDR3 is TGTGCCACCACCGTACCTGGACTAGCGGGAGCGGGTGAGCAGTTCTTC. Its translation is CATTVPGLAGAGEQFF.